This TCR beta chain was found in a study of beta chain features in type 1 diabetes. Study-level points and caveats: Moderately but significantly shorter TCRB CDR3s were found in Type 1 diabetes patients in all four CD4+ subsets. A closer apparent resemblance between naive, central memory and Treg TCRB repertoires was seen in patients than in healthy donors.

The authors reverse transcribed all of the isolated RNA, so sequencing captured expressed TCRB transcripts. TCRdb's table, derived via immunoSEQ multiplex PCR, lists solely in-frame clones and lacks some. The sample carries about 190,000 clones, 7% to 9% recorded once. In regard to this clone: Its antigen remains unidentified.

This CDR3 is built from 15 residues. V was clipped by 3 bases and J by 1 base, with 12 bases between them. CDR1 is LNHNV and CDR2 is YYDKDF in the germline V gene (reference sequence). This chain joins TRBV15 and TRBJ1-1, with D tentatively TRBD1 (6 bases). The receptor was isolated from a young man with type 1 diabetes. Sequencing input: central memory CD4+ T cells from blood. This CDR3 is CATSSMRQENTEAFF. The CDR3 DNA reads as TGTGCCACCAGCAGCATGAGACAGGAGAACACTGAAGCTTTCTTT.